The 28 T cell receptor beta chains below come from one sample, sequenced in a study of shared clonotypes between healthy human individuals. Here immunoSEQ multiplex PCR was the method, and the copy in TCRdb shows in-frame clones only, minus some. The table lists about 1,800,000 clones, 85% to 95% of them singletons. CD8 cells classed as naive were CD45RO-negative and positively selected for CCR7, excluding terminally differentiated effector memory CD45RA+ cells. Sequencing was done on a sample of naive CD8+ T cells sorted from blood. These receptors were taken from a man aged 18 to 30 in good health.

This chain links TRBV4-1 with TRBJ2-1; perhaps TRBD1 as D (6 bases). The CDR3 runs to 19 residues. Germline CDR1 reads MGHRA; CDR2 reads YSYEKL. V was pared by 0 bases and J by 7 bases, with 25 bases between. The DNA for the CDR3 is TGCGCCAGCAGCCAAGATCGAGGTGGACGGGGCAGAAGGGGGAATGAGCAGTTCTTC. The encoded protein is CASSQDRGGRGRRGNEQFF.

V is TRBV7-8 and J is TRBJ2-1; D remains unclear. CDR3 size: 17 residues. The germline V and J ends were trimmed by 0 bases and 0 bases, with 12 bases remaining between them. Germline V CDR1 and CDR2: SGHVS, FQNEAQ. The DNA for the CDR3 is TGTGCCAGCAGCTTAGCGGGCAGACTCGGCTCCTACAATGAGCAGTTCTTC. Amino acids: CASSLAGRLGSYNEQFF.

The rearrangement uses TRBV27 and TRBJ2-4, with 11 bases fitting TRBD1. The germline V gene has CDR1 MNHEY and CDR2 SMNVEV (reference sequence). Germline trimming cut 5 bases from V and 0 bases from J; bases unmatched to any gene: 3. This CDR3 is 16 amino acids long. CDR3 nucleotides: TGTGCCAGCAGTCTGGACAGGGGGCTAGCCAAAAACATTCAGTACTTC. Protein: CASSLDRGLAKNIQYF.

The CDR3, as DNA: TGTGCCAGCAGCCAAGAATTGGTGCCCAAGAGCTCCTATAATTCACCCCTCCACTTT. This codes for CASSQELVPKSSYNSPLHF. The chain employs TRBV4-2 and TRBJ1-6, with D uncertain. Trimming stripped 0 bases from V and 0 bases from J, with 15 bases between. The CDR3 is 19 residues long. In germline, CDR1 is LGHNA, CDR2 YNFKEQ.

The chain combines TRBV5-4 with TRBJ1-1; 8 positions match TRBD1. Germline trimming cut 0 bases from V and 11 bases from J; bases unmatched to any gene: 6. The CDR3 is 13 residues long. Per the germline V gene, CDR1 is SGHNT and CDR2 is YYREEE (reference sequence). This chain's CDR3 is CASSLAGGAGAFF. CDR3 nucleotide sequence: TGTGCCAGCAGCTTGGCAGGGGGCGCCGGGGCTTTCTTT.

The V gene is TRBV5-1, the J gene TRBJ2-7; D gene uncertain. CDR3 length: 14 amino acids. The germline gives CDR1 SGHRS, CDR2 YFSETQ. Deletions cut 5 bases from V and 1 base from J, with 13 bases between. The CDR3 bases are TGCGCCAGCAGTCCAGCAGTAGTTTCCTACGAGCAGTACTTC. It encodes CASSPAVVSYEQYF. The full variable domain, completed using reference TRBV5-1 and TRBJ2-7, is KAGVTQTPRYLIKTRGQQVTLSCSPISGHRSVSWYQQTPGQGLQFLFEYFSETQRNKGNFPGRFSGRQFSNSRSEMNVSTLELGDSALYLCASSPAVVSYEQYFGPGTRLTVT.

This chain joins TRBV5-1 and TRBJ1-1; 9 nucleotides line up with TRBD1. V shed 0 bases, J shed 4 bases, and the junction held 13 bases outside the gene matches. Germline V CDR1 and CDR2: SGHRS, YFSETQ. This CDR3 has 18 amino acids. CDR3 bases: TGCGCCAGCAGCTTGGACATAACCAAGACAGGGGGATTCACTGAAGCTTTCTTT. This encodes CASSLDITKTGGFTEAFF.

This sequence joins TRBV9 and TRBJ2-1, with D unclear. V gave up 0 bases and J gave up 2 bases, with 12 bases separating them. Germline lookup yields CDR1 SGDLS and CDR2 YYNGEE. CDR3 length: 16 residues. CDR3 region: CASSVGQASAYNEQFF. The DNA of the CDR3 is TGTGCCAGCAGCGTAGGTCAGGCATCGGCCTACAATGAGCAGTTCTTC.

This chain uses TRBV2 with TRBJ2-7, with 7 bases identical to TRBD1. The CDR3 has 16 amino acids. Germline V CDR1 and CDR2: SNHLY, FYNNEI. V shed 3 bases and J 2 bases; nucleotides not matched to a gene: 10. As DNA, the CDR3 is TGTGCCAGCAGTGAGGGTTCGGGACAGCCCACCTACGAGCAGTACTTC. Its protein is CASSEGSGQPTYEQYF.

The rearrangement joins TRBV5-1 to TRBJ1-5, with D possibly being TRBD1 (5 bases). CDR1 and CDR2 from the germline V gene are SGHRS and YFSETQ. V dropped 2 bases and J dropped 6 bases, with 12 bases sitting between them. The CDR3 length is 14 residues. The CDR3 sequence: CASSLAGNGQPQHF. The DNA for the CDR3 is TGCGCCAGCAGCTTAGCAGGGAACGGTCAGCCCCAGCATTTT. Full variable domain (rest looked up from reference TRBV5-1 and TRBJ1-5): KAGVTQTPRYLIKTRGQQVTLSCSPISGHRSVSWYQQTPGQGLQFLFEYFSETQRNKGNFPGRFSGRQFSNSRSEMNVSTLELGDSALYLCASSLAGNGQPQHFGDGTRLSIL.

The CDR3 nucleotides read TGTGCCAGCCACGCTAGCGAGAGCACAGATACGCAGTATTTT. This gives the protein CASHASESTDTQYF. The chain links TRBV6-5 to TRBJ2-3; maybe TRBD2 (6 bases). Trimming removed 8 bases from V and 0 bases from J, with 12 bases in between. Germline V lookup: CDR1 MNHEY, CDR2 SVGAGI. The CDR3 extends over 14 amino acids.

The V call is TRBV28, the J call TRBJ1-5, with a possible D match to TRBD1 (5 bases). The CDR3 has 17 amino acids. Germline lookup yields CDR1 MDHEN and CDR2 SYDVKM. V lost 8 bases and J lost 2, with 22 bases in between. CDR3: CASRASYFLGGNQPQHF. The CDR3 DNA sequence: TGTGCCAGCCGGGCTAGCTACTTTCTGGGGGGCAATCAGCCCCAGCATTTT.

This clone appeared a single time. The chain couples TRBV15 to TRBJ1-2, with 9 bases lining up with TRBD1. In germline, CDR1 is LNHNV, CDR2 YYDKDF (reference sequence). The CDR3 extends over 18 amino acids. V shed 5 bases, J shed 3 bases, and the junction held 16 bases outside the gene matches. The CDR3 sequence is CATSGWTGEGSVDYGYTF. CDR3 DNA: TGTGCCACCAGCGGCTGGACAGGGGAAGGCTCGGTGGACTATGGCTACACCTTC. The full variable domain, completed using reference TRBV15 and TRBJ1-2, is DAMVIQNPRYQVTQFGKPVTLSCSQTLNHNVMYWYQQKSSQAPKLLFHYYDKDFNNEADTPDNFQSRRPNTSFCFLDIRSPGLGDTAMYLCATSGWTGEGSVDYGYTFGSGTRLTVV.

Regarding this clone: This CDR3 is also generated by other DNA sequences in the sample. The chain has TRBV7-9 and TRBJ2-5, with a weak D call TRBD1 (5 bases). This CDR3 spans 15 amino acids. Per germline, CDR1 SEHNR and CDR2 FQNEAQ (reference sequence). The V gene lost 0 bases and the J gene lost 2 bases, with 10 bases spanning the gap. CDR3 nucleotide sequence: TGTGCCAGCAGCTTAGCAGGGCAGGGACAAGAGACCCAGTACTTC. Its protein product is CASSLAGQGQETQYF. Drawing the rest from reference TRBV7-9 and TRBJ2-5, the complete variable domain is DTGVSQNPRHKITKRGQNVTFRCDPISEHNRLYWYRQTLGQGPEFLTYFQNEAQLEKSRLLSDRFSAERPKGSFSTLEIQRTEQGDSAMYLCASSLAGQGQETQYFGPGTRLLVL.

V usage is TRBV27 and J usage is TRBJ2-1; 12 nucleotides align to TRBD1. This CDR3 has 15 amino acids. The V segment lost 6 bases and the J segment 7 bases; nucleotides outside the gene matches: 7. Germline-derived CDR1 and CDR2 are MNHEY and SMNVEV (reference sequence). CDR3 amino acids: CASSPGTGGKNEQFF. CDR3 in DNA: TGTGCCAGCAGCCCAGGGACAGGGGGCAAGAATGAGCAGTTCTTC.

J is TRBJ1-2 and V is TRBV19, with 9 bases matching TRBD1. V dropped 3 bases and J dropped 3; count of bases not matched to a gene: 11. The CDR3 totals 17 residues. Germline assignment: CDR1 LNHDA and CDR2 SQIVND (reference sequence). The DNA for the CDR3 is TGTGCCAGTAGTATTTCTCCCCCCGGACAGGGGTACTATGGCTACACCTTC. This translates into CASSISPPGQGYYGYTF.

This chain links TRBV2 with TRBJ2-3; a possible D gene is TRBD1 (5 bases). V was pared by 2 bases and J by 3 bases, with 12 bases between. The CDR3 extends over 15 amino acids. From germline, CDR1 is SNHLY and CDR2 FYNNEI. The CDR3 loop is CASSETQGRTDTQYF. The CDR3 DNA sequence: TGTGCCAGCAGTGAAACCCAGGGAAGGACAGATACGCAGTATTTT.

V usage is TRBV4-2 and J usage is TRBJ2-2; D possibly uses TRBD1 or TRBD2 (6 bases each). Germline V gene lookup returns CDR1 LGHNA and CDR2 YNFKEQ. The CDR3 totals 20 residues. V was clipped by 3 bases and J by 4 bases, with 27 bases between them. CDR3 sequence reads: CASSHDKGRGPESLTGELFF. The CDR3 DNA reads as TGTGCCAGCAGCCATGACAAGGGACGGGGGCCGGAAAGTCTCACCGGGGAGCTGTTTTTT.

V and J are TRBV5-4 and TRBJ2-1; no reliable D call. V gave up 0 bases and J gave up 4 bases, with 8 bases separating them. This CDR3 contains 14 residues. Germline lookup yields CDR1 SGHNT and CDR2 YYREEE (reference sequence). The CDR3: CASSLATGYNEQFF. The CDR3 bases are TGTGCCAGCAGCTTGGCCACGGGTTACAATGAGCAGTTCTTC.

The V and J genes are TRBV6-5 and TRBJ2-5; the match to TRBD2 covers 7 bases. The V and J ends lost 9 bases and 2 bases, in that order; junction bases with no gene match: 9. CDR3 length: 14 residues. Germline-derived CDR1 and CDR2 are MNHEY and SVGAGI. The CDR3 spells CASSAGEMQETQYF. The CDR3, as DNA: TGTGCCAGTAGCGCGGGGGAGATGCAAGAGACCCAGTACTTC.

V is TRBV9 and J is TRBJ1-1; D possibly corresponds to TRBD1 (5 bases). CDR1 and CDR2 from the germline V gene are SGDLS and YYNGEE. The CDR3 is 13 residues long. Trimming cost V 5 bases and J 10 bases, with 18 bases left between them. This CDR3 reads CASRSDERGVAFF. In DNA, the CDR3 is TGTGCCAGCAGAAGCGACGAGAGGGGCGTAGCTTTCTTT.

This clone turned up a few times. V and J are TRBV4-3 and TRBJ1-2; D gene unclear. The CDR3 consists of 13 residues. Germline V gene sequence: CDR1 LGHNA, CDR2 YSLEER. The V end was cut by 3 bases, the J end by 4 bases, with 9 bases between. CDR3 protein: CASSHLESYGYTF. CDR3 bases: TGCGCCAGCAGCCACCTAGAGAGCTATGGCTACACCTTC.

Points on this clone: Other DNA variants within this sample encode the same CDR3. This rearrangement joins TRBV9 to TRBJ2-2, with 13 bases lining up with TRBD2. Per germline, CDR1 SGDLS and CDR2 YYNGEE. The length of the CDR3 is 16 residues. The trim removed 0 bases at V and 5 bases at J, leaving 1 base unmatched. The CDR3: CASSVELAGGTGELFF. The CDR3 nucleotides read TGTGCCAGCAGCGTAGAACTAGCGGGAGGGACCGGGGAGCTGTTTTTT.

The chain joins TRBV5-4 to TRBJ2-3; TRBD1 matches 8 bases. The CDR3 runs to 16 residues. Germline V gives CDR1 SGHNT, CDR2 YYREEE (reference sequence). V lost 6 bases to trimming and J lost 3 bases; unmatched junction nucleotides: 12. The CDR3 bases are TGTGCCAGCACCATCAGGGGGCGGGAAAGTACAGATACGCAGTATTTT. Residues: CASTIRGRESTDTQYF.

The chain couples TRBV7-8 to TRBJ1-3; no definite D call. Germline values: CDR1 SGHVS, CDR2 FQNEAQ. The CDR3 loop spans 16 amino acids. V gave up 1 base and J gave up 1 base, with 11 bases separating them. CDR3 DNA sequence: TGTGCCAGCAGCTTAGTCGGCGGGTTGTCTGGAAACACCATATATTTT. This codes for CASSLVGGLSGNTIYF.

This clone has only one observation. The CDR3 DNA is TGTGCCAGCAGTTACACCAAGACAGGGGTTGAAGCTTTCTTT. It encodes CASSYTKTGVEAFF. The chain recombines TRBV6-5 with TRBJ1-1; 8 bases line up with TRBD1. Germline V gene data show CDR1 as MNHEY and CDR2 as SVGAGI. The CDR3 extends over 14 amino acids. V trimming: 2 bases; J trimming: 7 bases; junction bases outside the gene matches: 6.

The chain couples TRBV27 to TRBJ1-1, with D uncertain. This CDR3 spans 13 amino acids. Germline CDR1 and CDR2: MNHEY and SMNVEV (reference sequence). V was shortened by 5 bases and J by 3 bases, with 10 bases between the two germline ends. The CDR3: CASSLGLDTEAFF. In DNA, the CDR3 is TGTGCCAGCAGTCTAGGGTTGGACACTGAAGCTTTCTTT.

This chain joins TRBV7-9 and TRBJ1-3; TRBD1 agrees at 9 bases. Germline values: CDR1 SEHNR, CDR2 FQNEAQ (reference sequence). The CDR3 covers 17 residues. The V and J ends lost 5 bases and 2 bases, in that order; junction bases with no gene match: 10. Here the CDR3 reads CASSLRTGEGPGNTIYF. Written as DNA, the CDR3 is TGTGCCAGCAGCCTGCGGACAGGGGAAGGCCCTGGAAACACCATATATTTT.